This paragraph covers one TCR beta chain sequence. This specimen belongs to a study of T cell responses to AZD1222 COVID-19 vaccine. CDR1 and CDR2 from the germline V gene are SGHTA and FQGNSA. Losses at the gene ends were 4 bases for V and 6 bases for J; bases not matched to a gene: 11. The CDR3 runs 15 residues. Only in-frame clones appear in the TCRdb table, and some are missing; sequencing was by immunoSEQ multiplex PCR. Of more than 100,000 clones in the sample, 90% were seen once. The clonotype originates from an adult in good health. The chain employs TRBV7-2 and TRBJ2-7, with 8 bases aligning to TRBD2. Sequenced here: peripheral blood, sampled on day 0 of AZD1222 vaccination. The CDR3 nucleotides read TGTGCCAGCAGCTCCCCTACGGGGGGGATTAGCGAGCAGTACTTC. Translation: CASSSPTGGISEQYF.